The 19 T cell receptor beta chains given below trace back to one sample, sequenced in a study of beta chain features in type 1 diabetes. Since all of the isolated RNA was reverse transcribed, expressed TCRB transcripts were what got sequenced. Clones were read by immunoSEQ multiplex PCR, and TCRdb kept only the in-frame ones, dropping some. The sample records a few hundred thousand clones, 10% to 15% being singletons. The sequencing input was naive CD4+ T cells from blood. These receptors were taken from a man younger than 30 in good health.

This clone was seen a few times. The chain links TRBV30 to TRBJ1-2; D ambiguous. CDR1 is GTSNPN, CDR2 SVGIG, per germline (reference sequence). The V gene lost 4 bases and the J gene lost 5 bases, with 14 bases spanning the gap. This CDR3 comprises 13 residues. CDR3 amino acids: CAWKGGERYGYTF. The CDR3 DNA reads as TGTGCCTGGAAGGGCGGGGAGAGATATGGCTACACCTTC. The full variable domain, in which reference TRBV30 and TRBJ1-2 provide the parts outside the CDR3, is SQTIHQWPATLVQPVGSPLSLECTVEGTSNPNLYWYRQAAGRGLQLLFYSVGIGQISSEVPQNLSASRPQDRQFILSSKKLLLSDSGFYLCAWKGGERYGYTFGSGTRLTVV.

This clone appeared a few times. V is TRBV11-2 and J is TRBJ1-2; D unresolved. From germline, CDR1 is SGHAT and CDR2 FQNNGV. With 6 bases removed from V and 3 bases from J, the gap between germline ends came to 20 bases. The CDR3 has 16 residues. CDR3 coding DNA: TGTGCCAGCAGAAAGCTCCGCAACGTATCTCACTATGGCTACACCTTC. It translates to CASRKLRNVSHYGYTF.

This clone was counted only a few times. For the CDR3, the DNA is TGTGCCAGCAGCCTCGGGTCCTACGAGCAGTACTTC. Residues: CASSLGSYEQYF. The chain carries TRBV11-1 and TRBJ2-7; D not resolved. The CDR3 has 12 residues. Trimming took off 5 bases at V and 1 base at J, with 6 bases between the two ends. Germline V gene data show CDR1 as SGHAT and CDR2 as FQDESV (reference sequence).

This clone was seen a few times. The chain uses TRBV5-1 and TRBJ2-7; a weak D match, TRBD2 (5 bases). Germline CDR1 SGHRS, CDR2 YFSETQ. This CDR3 has 14 amino acids. Trimming stripped 4 bases from V and 2 bases from J, with 13 bases between. CDR3 nucleotides: TGCGCCAGCAGCCTATCGGACGGGACCTACGAGCAGTACTTC. Amino acids: CASSLSDGTYEQYF.

This clone came up a few times. The rearrangement joins TRBV7-2 to TRBJ2-1; 8 bases fit TRBD2. V was pared by 5 bases and J by 5 bases, with 8 bases of the junction left unmatched. The germline V gene encodes CDR1 SGHTA and CDR2 FQGNSA. The CDR3 spans 15 residues. The CDR3, as DNA: TGTGCCAGCAGCGAAGCGGGAGTTAGTCACAATGAGCAGTTCTTC. It translates to CASSEAGVSHNEQFF. The complete variable domain, with remaining parts taken from reference TRBV7-2 and TRBJ2-1, reads GAGVSQSPSNKVTEKGKDVELRCDPISGHTALYWYRQSLGQGLEFLIYFQGNSAPDKSGLPSDRFSAERTGGSVSTLTIQRTQQEDSAVYLCASSEAGVSHNEQFFGPGTRLTVL.

The J gene is TRBJ2-3, the V gene TRBV7-3, with 8 positions matching TRBD2. Losses at the gene ends were 2 bases for V and 3 bases for J; bases not matched to a gene: 4. The germline V gene has CDR1 SGHTA and CDR2 FQGTGA. The CDR3 extends over 15 amino acids. The CDR3 is CASSLQTGGTDTQYF. Written as DNA, the CDR3 is TGTGCCAGCAGCTTACAAACGGGAGGGACAGATACGCAGTATTTT.

The chain has TRBV28 and TRBJ1-1; weak D call: TRBD1 (5 bases). The length of the CDR3 is 14 residues. Germline CDR1 is MDHEN and CDR2 is SYDVKM. V lost 3 bases and J 5 bases, leaving 13 bases between the germline ends. The CDR3 DNA sequence: TGTGCCAGCAGTTTGAGTTCGGGGGGGACTGAAGCTTTCTTT. Residues: CASSLSSGGTEAFF.

This clone was seen only a few times. The rearrangement uses TRBV4-2 and TRBJ2-7; D is possibly TRBD1 (6 bases). Trimming removed 0 bases from V and 3 bases from J, with 15 bases in between. CDR3 length: 16 residues. Germline-derived CDR1 and CDR2 are LGHNA and YNFKEQ. The CDR3 sequence is CASSQEWAQGYYEQYF. CDR3 DNA sequence: TGTGCCAGCAGCCAAGAATGGGCACAGGGCTACTACGAGCAGTACTTC.

The rearrangement links TRBV27 to TRBJ1-2; 9 bases fit TRBD1. The CDR3 has 17 residues. The V segment lost 5 bases and the J segment 4 bases; nucleotides outside the gene matches: 14. Germline CDR1 MNHEY, CDR2 SMNVEV (reference sequence). CDR3 in amino acids: CASSPIPGTGIGYGYTF. CDR3 nucleotide sequence: TGTGCCAGCAGTCCCATACCGGGGACAGGGATTGGCTATGGCTACACCTTC.

In this sample, this clone turned up a few times. The gene calls are TRBV1 and TRBJ2-7; the table names TRBD1, a call not compared with the DNA. TRBV1 represents a pseudogene. This CDR3 comprises 16 residues. For the CDR3, the DNA is TGCACCAGCAGCCAAGGTGGGACAGGCCTATCCCACGAGCAGTACTTC. It specifies CTSSQGGTGLSHEQYF.

This clone was detected a few times. Distinct nucleotide sequences in the sample also encode this CDR3. For the CDR3, the DNA is TGTGCCAGCAGCTTAGGAGCGAACACTGAAGCTTTCTTT. Its translation is CASSLGANTEAFF. The chain recombines TRBV7-9 with TRBJ1-1; the D is unclear. The CDR3 loop spans 13 amino acids. The V end was cut by 1 base, the J end by 1 base, with 4 bases between. Germline V lookup: CDR1 SEHNR, CDR2 FQNEAQ (reference sequence).

The chain has TRBV21-1 and TRBJ2-7; TRBD2, the table's D call, lacks a check against the DNA. TRBV21-1 is a pseudogene segment. CDR3 length equals 10 residues. CDR3 sequence: CASTLREQYF. In DNA, the CDR3 is TGTGCCAGCACTTTGAGGGAGCAGTACTTC.

This clone has a single count. This sequence joins TRBV7-2 and TRBJ2-2; tentative D call: TRBD2 (6 bases). The CDR3 length is 16 residues. CDR1 is SGHTA, CDR2 FQGNSA, per germline. V gave up 1 base and J gave up 4 bases, with 13 bases separating them. The chain's CDR3 is CASSLVHRGSTGELFF. In nucleotides, the CDR3 is TGTGCCAGCAGCTTAGTGCATCGGGGGTCCACCGGGGAGCTGTTTTTT.

This clone showed up just a few times. The gene calls are TRBV10-3 and TRBJ1-2; D gene unclear. The length of the CDR3 is 17 residues. Germline-derived CDR1 and CDR2 are ENHRY and SYGVKD. The germline V and J ends were trimmed by 0 bases and 7 bases, with 21 bases remaining between them. CDR3 region: CAISESFGNSYRVGYTF. CDR3 coding DNA: TGTGCCATCAGTGAGTCATTCGGGAACAGCTACCGCGTTGGCTACACCTTC.

This sequence joins TRBV18 and TRBJ2-2; 8 bases are a match to TRBD1. The germline V gene encodes CDR1 KGHSH and CDR2 LQKENI. CDR3 length: 16 residues. V lost 3 bases to trimming and J lost 6 bases; unmatched junction nucleotides: 9. The DNA of the CDR3 is TGTGCCAGCTCACCGAGACAGGGGATTACCGCCGGGGAGCTGTTTTTT. Translation: CASSPRQGITAGELFF.

In its sample, this clone was seen a few times. This rearrangement joins TRBV9 to TRBJ2-2; the match to TRBD1 covers 7 bases. Germline CDR1 is SGDLS and CDR2 is YYNGEE. This CDR3 is built from 14 residues. Trimming cost V 3 bases and J 6 bases; bases outside gene matches: 5. In DNA, the CDR3 is TGTGCCAGCAGCGCGACAGGGCTGGCCGGGGAGCTGTTTTTT. Translating gives CASSATGLAGELFF.

This clone was recorded a few times. The chain couples TRBV5-6 to TRBJ2-7, with 8 bases aligning to TRBD1. Trimming removed 6 bases from V and 10 bases from J; junction bases left unmatched: 12. The CDR3 consists of 13 residues. Germline V CDR1 and CDR2: SGHDT, YYEEEE. In DNA form, the CDR3 reads TGTGCCAGCAAACCACAGGGGGGCGACGGACAGTACTTC. Protein product: CASKPQGGDGQYF.

This clone was seen only a few times. The chain uses TRBV7-2 and TRBJ1-2; 8 bases align to TRBD1. Germline V gene sequence: CDR1 SGHTA, CDR2 FQGNSA. Trimming removed 5 bases from V and 2 bases from J; junction bases left unmatched: 7. CDR3 length: 15 amino acids. The CDR3 coding sequence is TGTGCCAGCAGCGCAAGGACAGGGATCAACTATGGCTACACCTTC. Protein product: CASSARTGINYGYTF.

This sequence joins TRBV18 and TRBJ1-2; maybe TRBD1 (5 bases). The CDR3 contains 14 residues. The germline V and J ends were trimmed by 3 bases and 7 bases, with 15 bases remaining between them. Germline CDR1 KGHSH, CDR2 LQKENI. The CDR3 region is CASSPREGSGGYTF. The CDR3 coding sequence is TGTGCCAGCTCACCGAGGGAGGGGTCTGGTGGCTACACCTTC.